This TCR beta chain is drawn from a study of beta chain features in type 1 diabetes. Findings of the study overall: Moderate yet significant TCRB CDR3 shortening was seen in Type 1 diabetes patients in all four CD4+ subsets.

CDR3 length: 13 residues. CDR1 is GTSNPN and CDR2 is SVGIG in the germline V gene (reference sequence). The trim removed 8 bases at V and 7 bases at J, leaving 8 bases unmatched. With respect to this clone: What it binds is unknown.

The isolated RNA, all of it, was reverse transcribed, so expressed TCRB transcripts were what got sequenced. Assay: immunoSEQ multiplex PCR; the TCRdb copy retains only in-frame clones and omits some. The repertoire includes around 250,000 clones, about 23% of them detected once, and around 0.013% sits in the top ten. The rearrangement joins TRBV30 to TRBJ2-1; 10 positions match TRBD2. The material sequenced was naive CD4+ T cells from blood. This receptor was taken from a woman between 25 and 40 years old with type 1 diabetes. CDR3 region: CARSAGGLNEQFF. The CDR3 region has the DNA TGTGCCAGATCAGCGGGGGGGTTGAATGAGCAGTTCTTC.